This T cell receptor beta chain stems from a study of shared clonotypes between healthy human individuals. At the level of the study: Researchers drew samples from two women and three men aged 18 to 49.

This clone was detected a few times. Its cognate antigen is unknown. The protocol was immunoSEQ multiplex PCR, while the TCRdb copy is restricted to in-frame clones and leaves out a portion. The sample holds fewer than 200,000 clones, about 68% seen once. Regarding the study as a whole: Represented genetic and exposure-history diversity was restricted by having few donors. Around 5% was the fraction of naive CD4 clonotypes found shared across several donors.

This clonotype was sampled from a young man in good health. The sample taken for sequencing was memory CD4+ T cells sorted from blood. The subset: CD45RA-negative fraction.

The CDR3 here is CSVARGGTGELFF. The CDR3 nucleotides are TGCAGCGTTGCCAGGGGCGGTACCGGGGAGCTGTTTTTT. The chain carries TRBV29-1 and TRBJ2-2; TRBD1 is a possible D gene (6 bases). The germline gives CDR1 SQVTM, CDR2 ANQGSEA. V gave up 4 bases and J gave up 5 bases, with 11 bases separating them. The CDR3 loop spans 13 amino acids.